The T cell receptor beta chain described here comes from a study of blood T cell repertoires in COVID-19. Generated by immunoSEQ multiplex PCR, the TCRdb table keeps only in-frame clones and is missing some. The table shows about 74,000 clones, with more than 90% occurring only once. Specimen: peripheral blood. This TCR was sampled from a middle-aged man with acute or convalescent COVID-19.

The CDR3 DNA reads as TGTGCCAGCAGTTTATTGAGTAATTCACCCCTCCACTTT. It is translated as CASSLLSNSPLHF. The chain carries TRBV27 and TRBJ1-6; D is ambiguous. The CDR3 is made up of 13 amino acids. V shed 1 base and J shed 6 bases, with 4 bases lying between them. Germline-derived CDR1 and CDR2 are MNHEY and SMNVEV (reference sequence).